This note documents a single T cell receptor (beta chain) sequence. The clone's antigen remains unknown. The record has no base qualities; no much larger clone is one base away. TCR beta repertoires were profiled from peripheral blood of more than ten young patients with multiple sclerosis to demonstrate the VDJtools post-analysis software. Multiple sclerosis patients were children and adolescents aged 6 to 15 years. This record belongs to a study of post-analysis software for immune sequencing data (dated by TCRdb to 2014 to 2015). For the study in its entirety: Recorded disease courses included relapsing-remitting, secondary progressive and progressive-relapsing multiple sclerosis, with some patients lacking subtype annotation. The patient repertoires were compared against approximately ten previously published healthy control repertoires obtained from donors aged 6 to 25 years. A subset of samples was prepared in parallel using single-end sample barcoding, then pooled and co-amplified after Illumina adapter ligation. The paper as a whole reports these results and caveats: Compared with controls, multiple sclerosis patients had significantly lower normalized Chao1 diversity, a finding suggesting substantial peripheral T-cell clonal expansion. Significantly higher frequencies in patients than in controls were found for five TRBV segments, including TRBV5-6, TRBV5-1 and TRBV20-1. Direct clustering with F measure revealed strong co-clustering of samples prepared in the same batch, which led to a batch-effect correction. The control group was slightly older than the multiple sclerosis patient group.

The CDR1 and CDR2 encoded by the germline V gene are MNHEY and SVGAGI. The germline ends are 7 bases apart after V is trimmed by 7 bases and J by 4 bases. The CDR3 runs 11 amino acids, cysteine and phenylalanine included. Only CDR3 DNA remains: 33 bases, in frame from the first base. Libraries were prepared through PCR. Data came from an Illumina HiSeq 2500. To reduce PCR and sequencing biases, unique molecular identifiers were incorporated into the TCR beta cDNA libraries. About 500,000 cDNA molecules were obtained per 1 to 10 million input T cells, so each molecule approximated one T cell. Patient libraries were prepared and sequenced with the same protocol used for the earlier healthy control dataset. Samples belonging to the same batch were prepared together, multiplexed and sequenced on a shared HiSeq lane. Concerning the study's data processing: Raw barcoded reads were processed with MIGEC, discarding single-read molecular identifier groups before consensus assembly and CDR3 extraction. VDJtools was used for post-analysis of the clonotype tables, with diversity normalized by down-sampling every dataset to the smallest sample size. In repertoire overlap clustering, CDR3 amino acid sequences, but not nucleotide sequences, were matched to correct batch-related cross-sample contamination. Starting from the raw public reads, TCRdb applied fastp trimming at Q25, assembled clones with MiXCR and retained in-frame beta chains. Each CDR3 protein appears once, grouped with its most common genes and DNA. V and J calls and clone size were set by TCRdb, not the authors. This sample is represented by about 430,000 distinct CDR3 sequences; roughly 40% of them were singletons. The ten top clones hold 6% to 9% of the sample.

Sequenced sample: blood. This sequence was found in a girl aged 2 to 10 with multiple sclerosis. This sequence uses TRBV6-5 and TRBJ1-2; no D gene call is confident. The CDR3 corresponds to CASNNGYGYTF. The DNA is as follows: TGTGCCAGCAATAACGGCTATGGCTACACCTTC.